The 24 T cell receptor beta chains below were found in one sample sequenced in a study of blood T cell repertoires in COVID-19. Sequencing used immunoSEQ multiplex PCR; TCRdb keeps in-frame clones, though not all of them. The sample holds some 250,000 clones, 70% to 85% seen once. Sequencing was performed on peripheral blood. Receptors originate from an elderly woman with acute or convalescent COVID-19.

The chain recombines TRBV2 with TRBJ2-7, with D perhaps TRBD1 (6 bases). The V end lost 6 bases, the J end lost 7 bases, and 10 bases lay between the germline ends. This CDR3 is built from 11 residues. From germline, CDR1 is SNHLY and CDR2 FYNNEI. In DNA, the CDR3 is TGTGCCAGCAGAAGAACAGGGGAGCAGTACTTC. This gives the protein CASRRTGEQYF.

V gene TRBV6-6 combines with J gene TRBJ1-6, with D perhaps matching TRBD1 (6 bases). Germline V gives CDR1 MNHNY, CDR2 SVGAGI (reference sequence). The CDR3 covers 16 residues. The V and J ends lost 6 bases and 0 bases respectively, with 12 bases between them. The CDR3 reads CASRGQSSSYNSPLHF. CDR3 bases: TGTGCCAGCAGAGGACAGTCAAGCTCCTATAATTCACCCCTCCACTTT.

The chain recombines TRBV5-1 with TRBJ1-1; 10 bases align to TRBD1. There are 14 residues in the CDR3. The V and J ends lost 3 bases and 7 bases, in that order; junction bases with no gene match: 6. CDR1 is SGHRS and CDR2 is YFSETQ in the germline V gene. CDR3 protein: CASSSGQGGGEAFF. CDR3 nucleotides: TGCGCCAGCAGCTCCGGACAGGGGGGCGGTGAAGCTTTCTTT.

This clone came up a few times. The chain carries TRBV6-5 and TRBJ1-6; 9 bases agree with TRBD1. With V trimmed by 5 bases and J by 6 bases, 5 bases remained unmatched. CDR1 MNHEY and CDR2 SVGAGI come from the germline V gene. The CDR3 extends over 15 amino acids. CDR3 amino acids: CASSPLTGGNSPLHF. Written as DNA, the CDR3 is TGTGCCAGCAGTCCCTTGACAGGGGGTAATTCACCCCTCCACTTT.

The V and J genes are TRBV18 and TRBJ1-5; TRBD1 matches 12 bases. V lost 2 bases and J lost 4; bases outside the gene matches: 3. In germline, CDR1 is KGHSH, CDR2 LQKENI. This CDR3 comprises 16 residues. The DNA for the CDR3 is TGTGCCAGCTCACCAGGGACAGGGGGCGAGAATCAGCCCCAGCATTTT. Its translation is CASSPGTGGENQPQHF.

V gene TRBV29-1 combines with J gene TRBJ1-5; 11 nucleotides line up with TRBD1. The CDR3 loop spans 14 amino acids. The germline V gene has CDR1 SQVTM and CDR2 ANQGSEA. J gave up 6 bases and V 4 bases, and 5 bases lay outside the gene matches. The CDR3 coding sequence is TGCAGCGTTGCCGGGGACAGGGGGTCTCAGCCCCAGCATTTT. The encoded protein is CSVAGDRGSQPQHF.

V and J are TRBV5-1 and TRBJ2-2, with 13 bases fitting TRBD2. This CDR3 has 17 residues. V trimming: 6 bases; J trimming: 2 bases; junction bases outside the gene matches: 7. In germline, CDR1 is SGHRS, CDR2 YFSETQ. The CDR3 region has the DNA TGCGCCAGCAATACCGGGACTAGCGGGGATAACACCGGGGAGCTGTTTTTT. Translating gives CASNTGTSGDNTGELFF.

The V gene is TRBV5-5, the J gene TRBJ1-2, with 8 bases aligning to TRBD1. V shed 2 bases, J shed 4 bases, and the junction held 4 bases outside the gene matches. CDR1 and CDR2 from the germline V gene are SGHKS and YYEKEE (reference sequence). The CDR3 loop spans 14 amino acids. The CDR3 nucleotides read TGTGCCAGCAGCTTCGGACAGGGCGGCTATGGCTACACCTTC. Amino acids: CASSFGQGGYGYTF.

The V and J genes are TRBV9 and TRBJ1-1; 8 bases are a match to TRBD1. The CDR3 is made up of 14 amino acids. Germline loops: CDR1 SGDLS, CDR2 YYNGEE. The V and J ends lost 2 bases and 5 bases, in that order; junction bases with no gene match: 5. CDR3 sequence: CASSVTGGKTEAFF. CDR3 coding DNA: TGTGCCAGCAGCGTCACAGGGGGGAAGACTGAAGCTTTCTTT.

This sequence joins TRBV5-6 and TRBJ1-4, with a weak D call TRBD1 (6 bases). Germline CDR1 reads SGHDT; CDR2 reads YYEEEE. The CDR3 sequence is 16 residues long. Trimming stripped 4 bases from V and 7 bases from J, with 20 bases between. CDR3 nucleotide sequence: TGTGCCAGCAGCCCCCCCCCGGGCCAAGGGGGTGAAAAACTGTTTTTT. It is translated as CASSPPPGQGGEKLFF.

This chain joins TRBV18 and TRBJ1-1; tentatively, D is TRBD1 (5 bases). The V and J ends lost 3 bases and 1 base respectively, with 6 bases between them. Germline lookup yields CDR1 KGHSH and CDR2 LQKENI. The CDR3 runs to 13 residues. CDR3 nucleotide sequence: TGTGCCAGCTCACCGGACACGAACACTGAAGCTTTCTTT. It yields the protein CASSPDTNTEAFF.

The J gene is TRBJ2-7, the V gene TRBV5-6; 7 nucleotides line up with TRBD1. The CDR3 extends over 15 amino acids. Trimming removed 4 bases from V and 1 base from J; junction bases left unmatched: 8. Germline CDR1 SGHDT, CDR2 YYEEEE. DNA for the CDR3: TGTGCCAGCAGCCTGGGACAGAAGAGTTCCTACGAGCAGTACTTC. Translating it yields CASSLGQKSSYEQYF.

This chain connects TRBV28 to TRBJ1-1; D might be TRBD1 (5 bases). The germline V and J ends were trimmed by 3 bases and 6 bases, with 11 bases remaining between them. CDR1 MDHEN and CDR2 SYDVKM come from the germline V gene. There are 13 residues in the CDR3. This CDR3 reads CASSLRLGPEAFF. The DNA of the CDR3 is TGTGCCAGCAGTTTGCGCCTGGGGCCTGAAGCTTTCTTT.

This clone occurred once. The V gene is TRBV2, the J gene TRBJ2-6; 7 nucleotides agree with TRBD1. The CDR3 contains 17 residues. Losses at the gene ends were 6 bases for V and 0 bases for J; bases not matched to a gene: 8. Germline V CDR1 and CDR2: SNHLY, FYNNEI. CDR3 DNA: TGTGCCAGCAGCCCGAGGGGGCGCTCCTCTGGGGCCAACGTCCTGACTTTC. It is translated as CASSPRGRSSGANVLTF.

Of note for this clone: This CDR3 is also generated by other DNA sequences in the sample. The gene calls are TRBV3-1 (or the pseudogene TRBV3-2) and TRBJ2-1; no reliable D call. The CDR3 covers 12 residues. The V and J ends lost 2 bases and 9 bases respectively, with 8 bases between them. Looked up from germline, CDR1 is LGHDT and CDR2 is YNNKEL (reference sequence). The CDR3 nucleotides are TGTGCCAGCAGCCAATCACCGGGTGAGCAGTTCTTC. This gives the protein CASSQSPGEQFF.

The chain uses TRBV10-1 and TRBJ2-2; 10 positions agree with TRBD1. This CDR3 has 19 residues. Trimming took 6 bases from V and 6 from J; bases not matched to a gene: 19. Germline lookup yields CDR1 WNHNN and CDR2 SYGVQD (reference sequence). The DNA for the CDR3 is TGCGCCAGCAGCCCCACACTACAACGACAGGGGGCCGGGGCCGGGGAGCTGTTTTTT. This codes for CASSPTLQRQGAGAGELFF.

The chain is built from TRBV2 and TRBJ2-1; 8 bases line up with TRBD2. Germline CDR1 is SNHLY and CDR2 is FYNNEI. V lost 4 bases and J lost 6; bases outside the gene matches: 8. CDR3 length: 15 amino acids. The CDR3 is CASSGGGRVGNEQFF. For the CDR3, the DNA is TGTGCCAGCAGTGGCGGGGGGCGCGTAGGCAATGAGCAGTTCTTC.

The rearrangement joins TRBV2 to TRBJ1-2, with 7 bases fitting TRBD1. V was pared by 7 bases and J by 5 bases, with 13 bases of the junction left unmatched. The CDR3 is 15 residues long. The germline V gene has CDR1 SNHLY and CDR2 FYNNEI. CDR3 sequence: CASTGTAEVPYGYTF. The CDR3 DNA reads TGTGCCAGCACCGGGACAGCGGAGGTCCCTTATGGCTACACCTTC.

The chain uses TRBV15 and TRBJ1-5; D is possibly TRBD1 (6 bases). Germline CDR1 and CDR2: LNHNV and YYDKDF (reference sequence). Deletions cut 0 bases from V and 6 bases from J, with 15 bases between. The CDR3 spans 16 residues. CDR3 loop: CATSREGDRNPQPQHF. As DNA, the CDR3 is TGTGCCACCAGCAGAGAGGGAGACAGGAATCCTCAGCCCCAGCATTTT.

The rearrangement uses TRBV25-1 and TRBJ2-1, with 7 bases that match TRBD1. The germline CDR1 and CDR2 sequences are MGHDK and SYGVNS. V trimming: 4 bases; J trimming: 7 bases; junction bases outside the gene matches: 7. This CDR3 has 14 residues. Written as DNA, the CDR3 is TGTGCCAGCAGTGCAGGGGGAAGGTGGAATGAGCAGTTCTTC. Translation: CASSAGGRWNEQFF. Looking up the rest from reference TRBV25-1 and TRBJ2-1 gives the full variable domain: EADIYQTPRYLVIGTGKKITLECSQTMGHDKMYWYQQDPGMELHLIHYSYGVNSTEKGDLSSESTVSRIRTEHFPLTLESARPSHTSQYLCASSAGGRWNEQFFGPGTRLTVL.

This clone has a handful of counts. The J gene is TRBJ2-5, the V gene TRBV6-2 or TRBV6-3; no clear D gene. The CDR3 spans 11 residues. V lost 5 bases and J lost 5, with 6 bases in between. Per germline, CDR1 MNHEY and CDR2 SVGEGT. CDR3 sequence: CASSPAETQYF. CDR3 nucleotides: TGTGCCAGCAGTCCCGCGGAGACCCAGTACTTC.

This clone was observed a handful of times. This chain uses TRBV18 with TRBJ2-1; 8 bases match TRBD2. There are 17 residues in the CDR3. Germline-derived CDR1 and CDR2 are KGHSH and LQKENI. V lost 1 base, J lost 0 bases, and 5 bases stayed unmatched. The CDR3 sequence is CASSPLGLVDSYNEQFF. CDR3 nucleotides: TGTGCCAGCTCACCACTGGGACTAGTGGACTCCTACAATGAGCAGTTCTTC.

A single count supports this clone. This sequence joins TRBV6-6 and TRBJ1-4; possible D gene TRBD1, 5 bases. Looked up from germline, CDR1 is MNHNY and CDR2 is SVGAGI (reference sequence). The CDR3 loop spans 14 amino acids. V was trimmed by 4 bases and J by 8 bases, leaving 14 bases between them. CDR3 DNA sequence: TGTGCCAGCAGTTTAGGGCCAGGGCGGGAAAAACTGTTTTTT. It is translated as CASSLGPGREKLFF.

This clone was recorded a few times. The gene calls are TRBV5-1 and TRBJ2-1; weak D call: TRBD2 (6 bases). V lost 2 bases and J 4 bases, leaving 16 bases between the germline ends. The CDR3 length is 16 residues. The V gene's germline CDR1 is SGHRS and CDR2 YFSETQ. CDR3 sequence: CASSFMGRGIYNEQFF. In nucleotides, the CDR3 is TGCGCCAGCAGCTTTATGGGACGGGGGATTTACAATGAGCAGTTCTTC.